These 3 T cell receptor beta chains were all obtained from the same sample, sequenced in a study of T cells expressing NK-cell markers. No DNA is given; TCRdb re-called the 5' RACE reads and lists each CDR3 protein once. The sample yields about 540,000 distinct CDR3 sequences, of which the top ten take up less than 4.5%. What was sequenced was blood T cells: a sorted CD56 or NKG2C T cell subset, CD4+ or CD8+ T cells, or bulk PBMC T cells (not recorded which). The receptors stem from a man aged 18 to 35 in good health.

The V and J genes are TRBV7-9 and TRBJ1-6. Germline V gene lookup returns CDR1 SEHNR and CDR2 FQNEAQ (reference sequence). The CDR3 loop spans 12 amino acids. The chain's CDR3 is CASRNSGSPLHF.

This chain uses TRBV7-2 with TRBJ2-1. The CDR3 loop spans 15 amino acids. CDR1 is SGHTA and CDR2 is FQGNSA in the germline V gene. The CDR3 reads CASSVSLSSYNEQFF.

This chain uses TRBV6-1 with TRBJ2-1; without DNA, the TCRdb call of TRBD1 cannot be checked. Germline values: CDR1 MNHNS, CDR2 SASEGT. The CDR3 loop spans 14 amino acids. CDR3 sequence reads: CASSGTGYYNEQFF.